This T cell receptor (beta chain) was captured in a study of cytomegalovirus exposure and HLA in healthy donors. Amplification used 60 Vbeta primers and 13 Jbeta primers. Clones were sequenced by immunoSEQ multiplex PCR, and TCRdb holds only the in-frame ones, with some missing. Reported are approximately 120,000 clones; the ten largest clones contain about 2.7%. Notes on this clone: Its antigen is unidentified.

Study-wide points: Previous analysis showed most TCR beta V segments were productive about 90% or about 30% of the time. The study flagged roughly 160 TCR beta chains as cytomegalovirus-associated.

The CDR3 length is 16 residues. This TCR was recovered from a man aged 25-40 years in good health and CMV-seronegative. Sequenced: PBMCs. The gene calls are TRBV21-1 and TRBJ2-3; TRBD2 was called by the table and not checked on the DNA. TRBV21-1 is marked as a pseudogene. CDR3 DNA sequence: TGTGCCAGCAGCCTCGAAGGGAGCGGCTATACAGATACGCAGTATTTT. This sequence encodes CASSLEGSGYTDTQYF.